A single sample gave rise to the 14 T cell receptor beta chains below, sequenced in a study of T cell changes during pregnancy in multiple sclerosis. The table came from immunoSEQ multiplex PCR; TCRdb's copy has only in-frame clones and leaves some out. The data contain tens of thousands of clones, about 88% of them singletons. The source material was peripheral blood, sampled in the first trimester of pregnancy. These receptors were taken from a female donor in good health, enrolled as a control in a pregnancy study.

V gene TRBV11-3 combines with J gene TRBJ2-3; D perhaps matches TRBD1 (6 bases). Trimming took 5 bases from V and 8 from J, leaving 14 bases between them. This CDR3 has 13 amino acids. The germline CDR1 and CDR2 sequences are SGHNT and YENEEA. The CDR3 DNA is TGTGCCAGCAGCCCCGCGTTAGGGGGTACGCAGTATTTT. It is translated as CASSPALGGTQYF.

This clone was counted a few times. The V gene is TRBV7-2, the J gene TRBJ1-1; D not certain. This CDR3 contains 13 residues. Looked up from germline, CDR1 is SGHTA and CDR2 is FQGNSA. Trimming cost V 4 bases and J 0 bases, with 6 bases left between them. The CDR3 loop is CASSSQMNTEAFF. The CDR3 coding sequence is TGTGCCAGCAGCTCTCAGATGAACACTGAAGCTTTCTTT.

This chain connects TRBV7-9 to TRBJ1-3; D gene uncertain. This CDR3 region has 12 residues. Germline CDR1 SEHNR, CDR2 FQNEAQ (reference sequence). Deletions cut 2 bases from V and 6 bases from J, with 5 bases between. The CDR3 region has the DNA TGTGCCAGCAGCTTACAGGAAAACACCATATATTTT. This sequence encodes CASSLQENTIYF.

The genes are TRBV5-5 and TRBJ1-1; no clear D. CDR3 length equals 14 residues. The germline V gene has CDR1 SGHKS and CDR2 YYEKEE (reference sequence). V gave up 0 bases and J gave up 2 bases, with 8 bases separating them. As DNA, the CDR3 is TGTGCCAGCAGCTTGGGCCAGGTAAACACTGAAGCTTTCTTT. This sequence encodes CASSLGQVNTEAFF.

The gene calls are TRBV27 and TRBJ2-5, with 9 nucleotides matching TRBD2. V shed 2 bases and J 13 bases; nucleotides not matched to a gene: 11. The CDR3 runs 14 residues. The V gene's germline CDR1 is MNHEY and CDR2 SMNVEV (reference sequence). CDR3 in amino acids: CASSLTGLALGVYF. The CDR3 DNA is TGTGCCAGCAGTTTAACCGGACTAGCGCTGGGGGTGTACTTC.

The V and J genes are TRBV5-4 and TRBJ2-1; D is ambiguous. Trimming took off 4 bases at V and 5 bases at J, with 4 bases between the two ends. This CDR3 is built from 11 residues. The V gene's germline CDR1 is SGHNT and CDR2 YYREEE (reference sequence). CDR3 DNA: TGTGCCAGCAGCCGTAACAATGAGCAGTTCTTC. This encodes CASSRNNEQFF. Complete variable domain (other parts from reference TRBV5-4 and TRBJ2-1): ETGVTQSPTHLIKTRGQQVTLRCSSQSGHNTVSWYQQALGQGPQFIFQYYREEENGRGNFPPRFSGLQFPNYSSELNVNALELDDSALYLCASSRNNEQFFGPGTRLTVL.

J is TRBJ1-5 and V is TRBV5-4, with 9 bases identical to TRBD1. V was clipped by 0 bases and J by 7 bases; unmatched bases: 5. The germline gives CDR1 SGHNT, CDR2 YYREEE (reference sequence). This CDR3 spans 15 amino acids. DNA of the CDR3: TGTGCCAGCAGCTTGGAGGGGACAGGGATCCAGCCCCAGCATTTT. Encoded protein: CASSLEGTGIQPQHF.

The V and J genes are TRBV9 and TRBJ1-1; D is perhaps TRBD1 (6 bases). The CDR3 has 16 residues. Germline lookup yields CDR1 SGDLS and CDR2 YYNGEE. V shed 0 bases and J shed 1 base, with 13 bases lying between them. The CDR3 nucleotides read TGTGCCAGCAGCGTAGATGGGTCAGGGGCGAACACTGAAGCTTTCTTT. This sequence encodes CASSVDGSGANTEAFF.

The rearrangement joins TRBV30 to TRBJ1-1, with D unresolved. Germline loops: CDR1 GTSNPN, CDR2 SVGIG (reference sequence). The CDR3 extends over 10 amino acids. V was shortened by 7 bases and J by 8 bases, with 11 bases between the two germline ends. In DNA form, the CDR3 reads TGTGCCTCATTACCCGGGGAAGCTTTCTTT. Amino acid sequence: CASLPGEAFF.

This chain joins TRBV7-9 and TRBJ1-3; D call uncertain. Germline V gene sequence: CDR1 SEHNR, CDR2 FQNEAQ (reference sequence). CDR3 length: 16 amino acids. V was trimmed by 2 bases and J by 0 bases, leaving 11 bases between them. The CDR3 DNA reads TGTGCCAGCAGCTTACGTACAGAGATCTCTGGAAACACCATATATTTT. Its translation is CASSLRTEISGNTIYF.

This chain uses TRBV28 with TRBJ1-2; perhaps TRBD1 as D (6 bases). Trimming shortened V by 1 base and J by 4 bases, and 13 bases separated the two germline ends. CDR1 is MDHEN and CDR2 is SYDVKM in the germline V gene. The CDR3 has 15 amino acids. The DNA of the CDR3 is TGTGCCAGCAGTTTATCCCAGGGGCTGGCCTATGGCTACACCTTC. Protein sequence: CASSLSQGLAYGYTF.

V and J are TRBV18 and TRBJ1-1; a possible D gene is TRBD1 (6 bases). The CDR3 has 15 residues. Per germline, CDR1 KGHSH and CDR2 LQKENI. V dropped 0 bases and J dropped 0 bases, with 8 bases sitting between them. CDR3 protein: CASSPPGHLNTEAFF. In nucleotides, the CDR3 is TGTGCCAGCTCACCACCGGGACACCTGAACACTGAAGCTTTCTTT. Combining the CDR3 with reference TRBV18 and TRBJ1-1 gives the whole variable domain NAGVMQNPRHLVRRRGQEARLRCSPMKGHSHVYWYRQLPEEGLKFMVYLQKENIIDESGMPKERFSAEFPKEGPSILRIQQVVRGDSAAYFCASSPPGHLNTEAFFGQGTRLTVV.

The chain links TRBV29-1 to TRBJ1-5, with TRBD1 matching 9 bases. Trimming at V came to 2 bases and at J to 1 base, leaving 12 bases not matched to a gene. The CDR3 sequence is 18 residues long. The germline gives CDR1 SQVTM, CDR2 ANQGSEA. CDR3 region: CSVETWDRVWGSNQPQHF. The CDR3 DNA reads TGCAGCGTTGAAACATGGGACAGGGTTTGGGGGAGCAATCAGCCCCAGCATTTT.

This clone was found a few times. This rearrangement joins TRBV5-1 to TRBJ1-1; D remains unclear. Germline V gene sequence: CDR1 SGHRS, CDR2 YFSETQ. Trimming took off 3 bases at V and 11 bases at J, with 17 bases between the two ends. The CDR3 has 13 amino acids. The CDR3 DNA reads TGCGCCAGCAGCTCGCTGAGTCCATCTCGGGCTTTCTTT. It translates to CASSSLSPSRAFF.